This T cell receptor beta chain was captured by sequencing in a study of blood T cell repertoires in COVID-19. Whole-study context: There were acute and convalescent COVID-19 samples, and they came from the United States, Italy and Spain. PBMCs, B-cell-depleted T cells, or T cells provided the cDNA or gDNA that made up the material.

V lost 5 bases, J lost 5 bases, and 12 bases lay in between. Per the germline V gene, CDR1 is LNHDA and CDR2 is SQIVND (reference sequence). The CDR3 is made up of 14 amino acids. This clone appeared a single time. In the authors' workflow: Cell counts per sample came from amplifying reference gene primers. TCRdb keeps only in-frame clones here, not all; method: immunoSEQ multiplex PCR. The V and J calls and clone size come from that table; D and trimming were worked out from the DNA. The sample comprises just over 300,000 clones, approximately 86% of which are singletons, and about 2% rests with the top ten.

The V gene is TRBV19, the J gene TRBJ2-2; tentatively, D is TRBD2 (6 bases). Source material: peripheral blood. The TCR comes from a man younger than 35 with active or convalescent COVID-19. CDR3 residues: CASSRWGETGELFF. In DNA form, the CDR3 reads TGTGCCAGTAGTCGGTGGGGGGAAACCGGGGAGCTGTTTTTT. The full variable domain, rest sourced from reference TRBV19 and TRBJ2-2, is DGGITQSPKYLFRKEGQNVTLSCEQNLNHDAMYWYRQDPGQGLRLIYYSQIVNDFQKGDIAEGYSVSREKKESFPLTVTSAQKNPTAFYLCASSRWGETGELFFGEGSRLTVL.